A single sample is the source of the 15 T cell receptor beta chains below, sequenced in a study of PD-1 blockade in classical Hodgkin lymphoma (dated by TCRdb to about 2020). Reading the label with the study, this specimen's time point is: cycle 4 day 1 (C4D1), after five to seven weeks of nivolumab. All trial patients had relapsed after autologous stem cell transplantation, with cohorts A, B and C differing in prior brentuximab vedotin exposure. The library was prepared using the immunoSEQ multiplex PCR assay. What TCRdb holds here is the immuneACCESS table cut down to in-frame rearrangements. Part of the clones is not present; checked against another copy, under half of the missing clones reflect an unresolved V gene, and the others are unexplained. Present in this sample are approximately 20,000 clones, more than 75% of which were seen just once. The top ten constitute about 20% of the sample.

The material was peripheral blood mononuclear cells (PBMCs), obtained before the fourth cycle of nivolumab. All receptors come from a human donor with classical Hodgkin lymphoma.

This rearrangement joins TRBV18 to TRBJ1-4, with unresolved D. Germline-derived CDR1 and CDR2 are KGHSH and LQKENI. The germline V and J ends were trimmed by 4 bases and 0 bases, with 6 bases remaining between them. This CDR3 has 14 amino acids. The CDR3 bases are TGTGCCAGCTCACTAACAGCAACTAATGAAAAACTGTTTTTT. Translating gives CASSLTATNEKLFF.

The J gene is TRBJ1-2, the V gene TRBV21-1; the table's D call of TRBD1 was not tested on the DNA. TRBV21-1 is deemed a pseudogene. CDR3 length: 15 amino acids. The CDR3 sequence: CASSKVARADYGYTF. The CDR3 DNA reads as TGTGCCAGCAGCAAAGTGGCCAGGGCGGACTATGGCTACACCTTC.

The chain is built from TRBV7-3 and TRBJ2-2; D could derive from TRBD1 or TRBD2 (5 bases each). V lost 2 bases, J lost 2 bases, and 9 bases lay in between. The CDR3 is made up of 15 amino acids. CDR1 SGHTA and CDR2 FQGTGA come from the germline V gene. CDR3 in DNA: TGTGCCAGCAGCTTAGGGGGAACCAACACCGGGGAGCTGTTTTTT. It translates to CASSLGGTNTGELFF.

The CDR3 DNA is TGTGCCAGTAGTATGGCGGGCGGGAGCTCCTACGAGCAGTACTTC. This sequence encodes CASSMAGGSSYEQYF. V is TRBV19 and J is TRBJ2-7; 7 nucleotides line up with TRBD2. The CDR3 has 15 amino acids. CDR1 LNHDA and CDR2 SQIVND come from the germline V gene (reference sequence). V was pared by 3 bases and J by 0 bases, with 5 bases of the junction left unmatched. The entire variable domain, with the rest obtained from reference TRBV19 and TRBJ2-7, is as follows: DGGITQSPKYLFRKEGQNVTLSCEQNLNHDAMYWYRQDPGQGLRLIYYSQIVNDFQKGDIAEGYSVSREKKESFPLTVTSAQKNPTAFYLCASSMAGGSSYEQYFGPGTRLTVT.

The chain recombines TRBV5-4 with TRBJ2-1; 9 bases map to TRBD2. V shed 3 bases and J 5 bases; nucleotides not matched to a gene: 6. The germline V gene has CDR1 SGHNT and CDR2 YYREEE (reference sequence). The CDR3 runs 15 residues. The CDR3 loop is CASSYIAGAHNEQFF. DNA for the CDR3: TGTGCCAGCAGCTACATAGCGGGGGCCCACAATGAGCAGTTCTTC.

The genes are TRBV4-1 and TRBJ2-1; TRBD2 agrees at 9 bases. This CDR3 comprises 16 residues. The V gene's germline CDR1 is MGHRA and CDR2 YSYEKL. V dropped 0 bases and J dropped 7; count of bases not matched to a gene: 7. CDR3 protein: CASSQDLAGGRNEQFF. Written as DNA, the CDR3 is TGCGCCAGCAGCCAAGATTTGGCGGGAGGGAGGAATGAGCAGTTCTTC.

This clone was seen more than once but under ten times. CDR3 sequence (DNA): TGTGCCAGCAGCCTTAGGGACAGCGACACCATATATTTT. Translating gives CASSLRDSDTIYF. The chain joins TRBV7-9 to TRBJ1-3; 7 bases fit TRBD1. The V segment lost 5 bases and the J segment 8 bases; nucleotides outside the gene matches: 6. Germline V CDR1 and CDR2: SEHNR, FQNEAQ (reference sequence). The CDR3 extends over 13 amino acids.

The gene calls are TRBV4-1 and TRBJ1-3; a weak D match, TRBD1 (5 bases). Trimming removed 10 bases at V and 1 base at J, with 8 bases between. This CDR3 contains 12 residues. CDR1 is MGHRA, CDR2 YSYEKL, per germline. The CDR3 DNA reads TGCGCCATAAAGGGGTCTGGAAACACCATATATTTT. Amino acids: CAIKGSGNTIYF.

The chain employs TRBV5-1 and TRBJ2-7; 9 positions match TRBD1. J was trimmed by 5 bases and V by 0 bases; bases with no gene match: 12. This CDR3 spans 17 amino acids. CDR1 is SGHRS, CDR2 YFSETQ, per germline. The CDR3 sequence is CASSLGGLGTGSNEQYF. The CDR3 nucleotides are TGCGCCAGCAGCTTGGGGGGCTTAGGGACAGGGAGCAACGAGCAGTACTTC. Drawing the rest from reference TRBV5-1 and TRBJ2-7, the complete variable domain is KAGVTQTPRYLIKTRGQQVTLSCSPISGHRSVSWYQQTPGQGLQFLFEYFSETQRNKGNFPGRFSGRQFSNSRSEMNVSTLELGDSALYLCASSLGGLGTGSNEQYFGPGTRLTVT.

J is TRBJ1-5 and V is TRBV5-8; D unclear. The CDR3 is 13 amino acids. Per germline, CDR1 SGHTS and CDR2 YDEGEE. V gave up 5 bases and J gave up 3 bases, with 9 bases separating them. The CDR3 is CASRDLFNQPQHF. Written as DNA, the CDR3 is TGTGCCAGCAGGGACCTCTTCAATCAGCCCCAGCATTTT.

This sequence joins TRBV4-3 and TRBJ2-3, with TRBD2 matching 7 bases. The CDR3 has 19 amino acids. Per the germline V gene, CDR1 is LGHNA and CDR2 is YSLEER. The V and J ends lost 1 base and 2 bases, in that order; junction bases with no gene match: 15. The CDR3 bases are TGCGCCAGCAGCCAAGGTTTAGGGCGTGGGCGGGGGATCACAGATACGCAGTATTTT. Its protein product is CASSQGLGRGRGITDTQYF.

This chain links TRBV19 with TRBJ2-7, with D unclear. Germline CDR1 LNHDA, CDR2 SQIVND (reference sequence). This CDR3 contains 14 residues. Trimming took 6 bases from V and 2 from J, leaving 14 bases between them. CDR3 DNA: TGTGCCAGTAGCCCTACCGCGGCGGCCTACGAGCAGTACTTC. It specifies CASSPTAAAYEQYF. Full variable domain (missing parts from reference TRBV19 and TRBJ2-7): DGGITQSPKYLFRKEGQNVTLSCEQNLNHDAMYWYRQDPGQGLRLIYYSQIVNDFQKGDIAEGYSVSREKKESFPLTVTSAQKNPTAFYLCASSPTAAAYEQYFGPGTRLTVT.

The chain recombines TRBV30 with TRBJ1-3; D remains ambiguous. The CDR3 spans 11 residues. Germline assignment: CDR1 GTSNPN and CDR2 SVGIG (reference sequence). With 5 bases removed from V and 11 bases from J, the gap between germline ends came to 13 bases. DNA for the CDR3: TGTGCCTGGGGGCCGGTTAACGCCATATATTTT. This translates into CAWGPVNAIYF.

This clone was counted only a few times. The V call is TRBV7-9, the J call TRBJ2-6; the D is unclear. In germline, CDR1 is SEHNR, CDR2 FQNEAQ (reference sequence). The germline V and J ends were trimmed by 1 base and 3 bases, with 1 base remaining between them. The CDR3 is made up of 13 amino acids. The CDR3 here is CASSLGGANVLTF. DNA of the CDR3: TGTGCCAGCAGCTTAGGTGGGGCCAACGTCCTGACTTTC.

This chain joins TRBV5-4 and TRBJ2-7; 12 nucleotides agree with TRBD2. Per the germline V gene, CDR1 is SGHNT and CDR2 is YYREEE (reference sequence). V shed 4 bases and J 1 base; nucleotides not matched to a gene: 3. This CDR3 spans 15 amino acids. The CDR3 spells CASSLAGGGSYEQYF. In nucleotides, the CDR3 is TGTGCCAGCAGCCTAGCGGGAGGGGGATCCTACGAGCAGTACTTC. Together with reference TRBV5-4 and TRBJ2-7, the CDR3 gives the full variable domain: ETGVTQSPTHLIKTRGQQVTLRCSSQSGHNTVSWYQQALGQGPQFIFQYYREEENGRGNFPPRFSGLQFPNYSSELNVNALELDDSALYLCASSLAGGGSYEQYFGPGTRLTVT.